The T cell receptor beta chain under discussion was sequenced for a study of control samples from healthy donors and cancer patients. V was cut by 3 bases and J by 5 bases, with 10 bases left in between. This CDR3 contains 13 residues. TCRdb's table, derived via immunoSEQ multiplex PCR, lists solely in-frame clones and lacks some. The sample consists of some 120,000 clones, 90% of them appearing once. This receptor was identified in a man between 18 and 35 years old in good health. The sequenced material came from blood. This chain connects TRBV12-3 or TRBV12-4 to TRBJ2-5, with no clear D. In nucleotides, the CDR3 is TGTGCCAGCAGTTTCGTCGACGGGGAGACCCAGTACTTC. Translated, it gives CASSFVDGETQYF.